Here is one T cell receptor (beta chain) with its context. With V trimmed by 3 bases and J by 4 bases, 6 bases remained unmatched. CDR3 length: 17 residues. Germline CDR1 is LGHNA and CDR2 is YNFKEQ. Sampling times: baseline, cycle 4 day 1, cycle 7 day 1. TCRdb keeps only in-frame clones here, not all; method: immunoSEQ multiplex PCR. The table records approximately 89,000 clones, approximately 90% of them present only once. The data were obtained in a study of OX40 agonist ivuxolimab in advanced cancers. Study information: Patients in the trial were receiving intravenous ivuxolimab every 2 weeks, at doses of 0.01 to 10 mg/kg.

J is TRBJ2-2 and V is TRBV4-2, with 12 nucleotides matching TRBD2. Sequencing was performed on CD4+ or CD8+ T cells sorted from blood, taken in a trial of the OX40 agonist ivuxolimab. This sequence was found in an adult with an advanced solid tumor such as melanoma, head and neck, liver or kidney cancer. Here the CDR3 DNA reads TGTGCCAGCAGCCAGGGCCTACTAGCGGGGGGCACCGGGGAGCTGTTTTTT. This sequence encodes CASSQGLLAGGTGELFF.